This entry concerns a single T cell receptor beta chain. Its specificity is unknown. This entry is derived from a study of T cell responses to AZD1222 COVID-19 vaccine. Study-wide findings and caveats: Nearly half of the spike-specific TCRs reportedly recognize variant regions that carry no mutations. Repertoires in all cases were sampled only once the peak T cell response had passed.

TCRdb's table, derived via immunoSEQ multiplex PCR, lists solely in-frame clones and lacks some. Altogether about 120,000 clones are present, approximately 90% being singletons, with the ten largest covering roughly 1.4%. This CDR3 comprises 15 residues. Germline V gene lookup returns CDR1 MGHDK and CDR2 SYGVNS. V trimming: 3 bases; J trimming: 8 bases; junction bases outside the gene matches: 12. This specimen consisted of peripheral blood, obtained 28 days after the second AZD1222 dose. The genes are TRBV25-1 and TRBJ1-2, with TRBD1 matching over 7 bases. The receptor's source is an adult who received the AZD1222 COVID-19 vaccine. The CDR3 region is CASSDIRGLGGGYTF. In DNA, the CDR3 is TGTGCCAGCAGTGATATTAGGGGGCTCGGTGGAGGCTACACCTTC.